This TCR beta chain was sequenced for a study of control samples from healthy donors and cancer patients. Some clones are missing from TCRdb's copy, which holds only in-frame ones; the method was immunoSEQ multiplex PCR. Of roughly 170,000 clones in the sample, approximately 95% were seen once. The V end lost 6 bases, the J end lost 4 bases, and 9 bases lay between the germline ends. Germline-derived CDR1 and CDR2 are SNHLY and FYNNEI. The CDR3 extends over 12 amino acids. The source is a man younger than 35 in good health. The sequenced material came from blood. The rearrangement links TRBV2 to TRBJ1-2, with a weak D call TRBD1 (5 bases). The CDR3 nucleotides are TGTGCCAGCAGGGGGGACTTCTATGGCTACACCTTC. It yields the protein CASRGDFYGYTF.